Below, 6 T cell receptor beta chains from the same sample are listed, as sequenced in a study of shared clonotypes between healthy human individuals. Measured with immunoSEQ multiplex PCR; TCRdb has only the in-frame clones, and not every one. The sample lists under 600,000 clones, about 80% occurring once. The source material was PBMCs. These receptors were collected from a middle-aged woman in good health. Some clones in this sample may be carry-over from other donors' samples.

This clone was recorded once. This rearrangement joins TRBV7-2 to TRBJ1-3, with TRBD1 identical over 7 bases. This CDR3 comprises 14 residues. The junction had 2 bases not matched to a gene; V was cut back by 5 bases and J by 1 base. CDR1 SGHTA and CDR2 FQGNSA come from the germline V gene. The CDR3 sequence is CASSEQGSGNTIYF. CDR3 sequence (DNA): TGTGCCAGCAGCGAACAGGGGTCTGGAAACACCATATATTTT. The whole variable domain, remainder taken from reference TRBV7-2 and TRBJ1-3, is GAGVSQSPSNKVTEKGKDVELRCDPISGHTALYWYRQSLGQGLEFLIYFQGNSAPDKSGLPSDRFSAERTGGSVSTLTIQRTQQEDSAVYLCASSEQGSGNTIYFGEGSWLTVV.

The chain has TRBV9 and TRBJ1-2; D is undetermined. Trimming took off 0 bases at V and 1 base at J, with 7 bases between the two ends. The CDR3 covers 14 residues. CDR1 and CDR2 from the germline V gene are SGDLS and YYNGEE. This chain's CDR3 is CASSVEADNYGYTF. CDR3 DNA: TGTGCCAGCAGCGTAGAGGCAGATAACTATGGCTACACCTTC.

The chain recombines TRBV5-1 with TRBJ2-3, with a tentative D call TRBD2 (6 bases). CDR3 length: 14 residues. V lost 3 bases and J 8 bases, leaving 16 bases between the germline ends. CDR1 and CDR2 (germline): SGHRS, YFSETQ. The CDR3 loop reads CASSSRRGTGTQYF. CDR3 sequence (DNA): TGCGCCAGCAGCTCCCGGCGCGGGACGGGTACGCAGTATTTT.

This chain joins TRBV28 and TRBJ2-1; 16 bases map to TRBD2. The germline V gene has CDR1 MDHEN and CDR2 SYDVKM. The trim removed 3 bases at V and 8 bases at J, leaving 1 base unmatched. This CDR3 has 15 amino acids. The CDR3 sequence is CASSLGTSGRDEQFF. The CDR3 DNA sequence: TGTGCCAGCAGTTTGGGGACTAGCGGGAGGGATGAGCAGTTCTTC. Full variable domain (outside the CDR3, taken from reference TRBV28 and TRBJ2-1): DVKVTQSSRYLVKRTGEKVFLECVQDMDHENMFWYRQDPGLGLRLIYFSYDVKMKEKGDIPEGYSVSREKKERFSLILESASTNQTSMYLCASSLGTSGRDEQFFGPGTRLTVL.

In its sample, this clone was seen a few times. The rearrangement joins TRBV6-4 to TRBJ2-1; 10 nucleotides agree with TRBD2. V shed 4 bases, J shed 8 bases, and the junction held 8 bases outside the gene matches. The CDR3 runs 15 residues. CDR1 MRHNA and CDR2 SNTAGT come from the germline V gene. This CDR3 reads CASSVELAGFDEQFF. CDR3 DNA: TGTGCCAGCAGTGTAGAACTAGCGGGATTCGATGAGCAGTTCTTC.

This rearrangement joins TRBV7-3 to TRBJ1-2; perhaps TRBD1 as D (5 bases). V gave up 2 bases and J gave up 4 bases, with 14 bases separating them. Germline CDR1 SGHTA, CDR2 FQGTGA. CDR3 length equals 15 residues. CDR3 amino acids: CASSLGAEMSYGYTF. The DNA of the CDR3 is TGTGCCAGCAGCTTAGGGGCGGAAATGAGCTATGGCTACACCTTC.